The 21 T cell receptor beta chains in this list originate from one sample, sequenced in a study of shared clonotypes between healthy human individuals (dated by TCRdb to about 2020). The library was generated by the immunoSEQ multiplex PCR assay. TCRdb's version of the immuneACCESS table is confined to in-frame rearrangements and falls short of the full clone set. An unresolved V gene accounts for under half of the shortfall where checked; the remainder is of unknown origin. A total of about 1 million clones appear in this sample, 60% to 80% of them only once. Approximately 1.5% of the sample goes to the ten largest clones. What was sequenced was memory CD4+ T cells sorted from blood. In the paper's terms, the cell subset or site label means: CD45RA-negative fraction. Receptor source: a man aged 18 to 35 in good health.

About this clone: Other DNA sequences within the sample encode an identical CDR3. The CDR3 DNA sequence: TGTGCCTGGAGTGGGCAGGGGGCTAGTGAAGCTTTCTTT. Translating it yields CAWSGQGASEAFF. This chain uses TRBV30 with TRBJ1-1, with 8 bases aligning to TRBD1. Unmatched junction bases numbered 5, after V lost 1 base and J lost 7 bases. Germline CDR1 is GTSNPN and CDR2 is SVGIG (reference sequence). This CDR3 is built from 13 residues. Together with reference TRBV30 and TRBJ1-1, the CDR3 gives the full variable domain: SQTIHQWPATLVQPVGSPLSLECTVEGTSNPNLYWYRQAAGRGLQLLFYSVGIGQISSEVPQNLSASRPQDRQFILSSKKLLLSDSGFYLCAWSGQGASEAFFGQGTRLTVV.

V usage is TRBV7-9 and J usage is TRBJ2-1; D is uncertain. Germline V lookup: CDR1 SEHNR, CDR2 FQNEAQ (reference sequence). The germline V and J ends were trimmed by 8 bases and 0 bases, with 17 bases remaining between them. The CDR3 length is 16 residues. In DNA, the CDR3 is TGTGCCAGCCAAGTCCCCTCTCCCGCCTCCTACAATGAGCAGTTCTTC. Amino acid sequence: CASQVPSPASYNEQFF.

This clone was seen once. The chain employs TRBV6-1 and TRBJ1-1, with TRBD1 matching 8 bases. The CDR3 extends over 14 amino acids. Germline values: CDR1 MNHNS, CDR2 SASEGT. The CDR3 sequence is CAGSARQGWTEAFF. The CDR3 DNA is TGTGCAGGCTCCGCGAGACAGGGGTGGACTGAAGCTTTCTTT.

The chain combines TRBV6-1 with TRBJ1-2; no clear D. The CDR3 is 13 amino acids. Trimming took off 6 bases at V and 0 bases at J, with 8 bases between the two ends. The germline V gene encodes CDR1 MNHNS and CDR2 SASEGT. The CDR3: CASRASANYGYTF. The CDR3 DNA reads as TGTGCCAGCAGGGCCAGTGCTAACTATGGCTACACCTTC.

The chain is built from TRBV6-6 and TRBJ1-6, with D perhaps TRBD1 (5 bases). V was shortened by 4 bases and J by 11 bases, with 15 bases between the two germline ends. The V gene's germline CDR1 is MNHNY and CDR2 SVGAGI (reference sequence). CDR3 size: 14 residues. The CDR3 spells CASSSRGDSPPLHF. CDR3 nucleotides: TGTGCCAGCAGTTCCCGGGGCGATTCTCCACCCCTCCACTTT.

The chain links TRBV29-1 to TRBJ1-3; D is undetermined. Germline V gene lookup returns CDR1 SQVTM and CDR2 ANQGSEA. V was pared by 4 bases and J by 2 bases, with 12 bases between. The length of the CDR3 is 14 residues. This CDR3 reads CSVVLGNAGNTIYF. CDR3 DNA sequence: TGCAGCGTTGTCTTGGGGAACGCTGGAAACACCATATATTTT.

The rearrangement uses TRBV9 and TRBJ1-6; D gene uncertain. The CDR3 extends over 13 amino acids. V was clipped by 4 bases and J by 4 bases, with 6 bases between them. Germline-derived CDR1 and CDR2 are SGDLS and YYNGEE. CDR3 residues: CASSLVYNSPLHF. As DNA, the CDR3 is TGTGCCAGCAGCCTGGTTTATAATTCACCCCTCCACTTT.

This clone was counted between two and nine times. The rearrangement joins TRBV5-1 to TRBJ2-5, with 8 bases that match TRBD1. The last part of the DNA fits TRBJ2-7 better; the J call may be wrong. The length of the CDR3 is 14 residues. Germline CDR1 and CDR2: SGHRS and YFSETQ. The CDR3 spells CASSEGTGSYEQYF. The DNA for the CDR3 is TGCGCCAGCAGCGAAGGGACAGGATCCTACGAGCAGTACTTC.

This clone was picked up a small number of times. The V call is TRBV19, the J call TRBJ2-1, with D perhaps matching TRBD1 or TRBD2 (6 bases each). Germline V CDR1 and CDR2: LNHDA, SQIVND (reference sequence). Trimming shortened V by 5 bases and J by 7 bases, and 21 bases separated the two germline ends. The CDR3 sequence is 16 residues long. The CDR3 DNA is TGTGCCAGTAGTCAACCTCGGACCAGAGGGGGGAATGAGCAGTTCTTC. Its translation is CASSQPRTRGGNEQFF.

V usage is TRBV7-9 and J usage is TRBJ2-1; weak D call: TRBD1 (5 bases). Germline V gene data show CDR1 as SEHNR and CDR2 as FQNEAQ (reference sequence). This CDR3 spans 14 amino acids. V was trimmed by 7 bases and J by 7 bases, leaving 17 bases between them. For the CDR3, the DNA is TGTGCCAGCACCCCTAGAGTAACAGGTAATGAGCAGTTCTTC. It yields the protein CASTPRVTGNEQFF.

A few counts support this clone. The chain carries TRBV6-1 and TRBJ1-5; no definite D call. This CDR3 contains 12 residues. V lost 0 bases, J lost 10 bases, and 7 bases lay in between. Germline CDR1 and CDR2: MNHNS and SASEGT. CDR3 DNA: TGTGCCAGCAGTGAAGCGATGGGTCCCCAGCATTTT. Encoded protein: CASSEAMGPQHF.

The V and J genes are TRBV11-3 and TRBJ2-5; D possibly corresponds to TRBD2 (5 bases). The V end lost 5 bases, the J end lost 2 bases, and 12 bases lay between the germline ends. Germline assignment: CDR1 SGHNT and CDR2 YENEEA. The CDR3 loop spans 14 amino acids. In DNA, the CDR3 is TGTGCCAGCAGCCTGAATTCGGGACAAGAGACCCAGTACTTC. Translating gives CASSLNSGQETQYF. Based on the CDR3 plus reference TRBV11-3 and TRBJ2-5, the full variable domain is EAGVVQSPRYKIIEKKQPVAFWCNPISGHNTLYWYLQNLGQGPELLIRYENEEAVDDSQLPKDRFSAERLKGVDSTLKIQPAELGDSAVYLCASSLNSGQETQYFGPGTRLLVL.

This chain joins TRBV6-1 and TRBJ2-7, with a possible D match to TRBD1 (5 bases). The germline gives CDR1 MNHNS, CDR2 SASEGT. The CDR3 is 12 amino acids. V was cut by 5 bases and J by 3 bases, with 8 bases left in between. Written as DNA, the CDR3 is TGTGCCAGCAGTTTCGACAGCTACGAGCAGTACTTC. It encodes CASSFDSYEQYF.

V and J are TRBV10-1 and TRBJ2-2; 7 bases line up with TRBD1. Germline V lookup: CDR1 WNHNN, CDR2 SYGVQD (reference sequence). J was trimmed by 2 bases and V by 8 bases; bases with no gene match: 8. The CDR3 consists of 15 residues. CDR3 nucleotides: TGCGCCAGCCCTCGGCAGGGGGAAAACACCGGGGAGCTGTTTTTT. The encoded protein is CASPRQGENTGELFF.

The chain employs TRBV5-1 and TRBJ2-5; D is possibly TRBD2 (5 bases). Trimming left V 4 bases short and J 5 bases short, with 21 bases between. The CDR3 has 16 residues. Per germline, CDR1 SGHRS and CDR2 YFSETQ. In DNA, the CDR3 is TGCGCCAGCAGCGGGAGCACGGGCCGTGGGTGGGAGACCCAGTACTTC. It specifies CASSGSTGRGWETQYF.

Regarding this clone: Possible read error: a much larger clone is one base away. Other DNA sequences from this sample encode an identical CDR3 as well. The genes are TRBV28 and TRBJ2-5, with unresolved D. The CDR3 runs to 11 residues. Germline assignment: CDR1 MDHEN and CDR2 SYDVKM. Trimming took 6 bases from V and 1 from J, leaving 3 bases between them. The CDR3 nucleotides read TGTGCCAGCAGCCTCCAAGAGACCCAGTACTTC. This codes for CASSLQETQYF. The full variable domain, its missing parts supplied by reference TRBV28 and TRBJ2-5, is DVKVTQSSRYLVKRTGEKVFLECVQDMDHENMFWYRQDPGLGLRLIYFSYDVKMKEKGDIPEGYSVSREKKERFSLILESASTNQTSMYLCASSLQETQYFGPGTRLLVL.

The V and J genes are TRBV19 and TRBJ1-2; perhaps TRBD1 as D (6 bases). The germline V and J ends were trimmed by 10 bases and 0 bases, with 15 bases remaining between them. The CDR3 is 14 residues long. Germline V gene lookup returns CDR1 LNHDA and CDR2 SQIVND (reference sequence). DNA of the CDR3: TGTGCCACCAGGGGTTCGTATACTAACTATGGCTACACCTTC. Translating it yields CATRGSYTNYGYTF.

This clone was counted between two and nine times. CDR3 protein: CASITPGGTGELFF. CDR3 DNA sequence: TGTGCCAGCATCACTCCGGGCGGCACCGGGGAGCTGTTTTTT. The rearrangement joins TRBV28 to TRBJ2-2; no definite D call. CDR3 length: 14 amino acids. V shed 7 bases and J shed 4 bases, with 13 bases lying between them. CDR1 and CDR2 from the germline V gene are MDHEN and SYDVKM.

The chain joins TRBV5-1 to TRBJ2-2; D is possibly TRBD1 (6 bases). V shed 9 bases and J shed 1 base, with 16 bases lying between them. Germline V gene sequence: CDR1 SGHRS, CDR2 YFSETQ. There are 15 residues in the CDR3. The CDR3 bases are TGCGCCACCAATTTGGGGGCTGGGAACACCGGGGAGCTGTTTTTT. This codes for CATNLGAGNTGELFF.

This rearrangement joins TRBV5-1 to TRBJ2-5; D possibly corresponds to TRBD1 (5 bases). The germline V gene encodes CDR1 SGHRS and CDR2 YFSETQ. This CDR3 has 16 residues. The V and J ends lost 3 bases and 5 bases respectively, with 20 bases between them. The CDR3 DNA follows: TGCGCCAGCAGCTCACCTGACGCGAGAAAGGGGGAGACCCAGTACTTC. Amino acid sequence: CASSSPDARKGETQYF.

This clone was detected a few times. Other DNA sequences in the sample encode the same CDR3. V and J are TRBV6-5 and TRBJ1-1; D is unresolved. Trimming stripped 2 bases from V and 1 base from J, with 5 bases between. CDR1 and CDR2 from the germline V gene are MNHEY and SVGAGI. This CDR3 contains 13 residues. The CDR3 DNA is TGTGCCAGCAGTTACAGCCGGAACACTGAAGCTTTCTTT. Its protein product is CASSYSRNTEAFF.